These T cell receptor beta chains were read from a single sample in a study of T cell responses to AZD1222 COVID-19 vaccine. Data came from immunoSEQ multiplex PCR; TCRdb stores just in-frame clones and leaves some out. The data hold about 100,000 clones, with about nine tenths observed a single time. Sequencing used peripheral blood, obtained on day 0 of AZD1222 vaccination. The receptors shown here come from an adult in good health. Each CDR3 is given with its conserved first and last residue. The D gene is left open where the match is weak. Some rows have no size entry. The others give once, few or many, or a class for an expanded clone.

j_call clone_size d_call v_call cdr3_aa cdr3_nt
TRBJ1-5 - - TRBV6-2/TRBV6-3 CASSYFGGNQPQHF TGTGCCAGCAGTTACTTTGGAGGCAATCAGCCCCAGCATTTT
TRBJ2-5 - TRBD2 TRBV27 CASRSGGEETQYF TGTGCCTCCAGGTCCGGGGGGGAAGAGACCCAGTACTTC
TRBJ2-1 - - TRBV6-2/TRBV6-3 CASSQTYKGQYNEQFF TGTGCCAGCAGTCAGACGTACAAGGGACAATACAATGAGCAGTTCTTC
TRBJ1-4 - TRBD1 TRBV5-4 CASSFSGQGEDEKLFF TGTGCCAGCAGCTTTTCTGGACAGGGCGAAGATGAAAAACTGTTTTTT
TRBJ1-5 - - TRBV27 CASSAKAEMPQHF TGTGCCAGCAGTGCTAAGGCGGAGATGCCCCAGCATTTT
TRBJ1-5 - TRBD1 TRBV28 CASRVGQGNQPQHF TGTGCCAGCAGGGTGGGACAGGGCAATCAGCCCCAGCATTTT
TRBJ2-1 - - TRBV27 CASSLDGNEQFF TGTGCCAGCAGTTTAGATGGGAATGAGCAGTTCTTC
TRBJ2-1 once TRBD2 TRBV6-2/TRBV6-3 CASSYSRGASGPSSYNEQFF TGTGCCAGCAGTTACTCCCGCGGGGCTAGCGGCCCGAGCTCCTACAATGAGCAGTTCTTC
TRBJ1-5 - - TRBV10-3 CAISDRNQPQHF TGTGCCATCAGCGACAGGAATCAGCCCCAGCATTTT
TRBJ2-1 - - TRBV30 CAGHGERTYNEQFF TGTGCCGGCCATGGGGAGCGTACCTACAATGAGCAGTTCTTC
TRBJ2-5 - - TRBV19 CASSTPERGETQYF TGTGCCAGTAGTACCCCTGAAAGGGGGGAGACCCAGTACTTC
TRBJ1-1 - - TRBV19 CASGSGRGLTEAFF TGTGCCAGTGGATCAGGGAGGGGGTTAACTGAAGCTTTCTTT
TRBJ2-2 - - TRBV5-1 CASSLSSGNTGELFF TGCGCCAGCAGCCTGAGTAGCGGGAACACCGGGGAGCTGTTTTTT
TRBJ1-1 - TRBD1 TRBV23-1 CASSQTPGQLFIEAFF TGCGCCAGCAGTCAAACACCGGGACAGCTATTCATTGAAGCTTTCTTT
TRBJ2-1 - - TRBV9 CASSVAGTPKTYNEQFF TGTGCCAGCAGCGTAGCTGGGACCCCTAAGACCTACAATGAGCAGTTCTTC
TRBJ2-1 - - TRBV5-1 CASSLEVAYNEQFF TGCGCCAGCAGCTTGGAGGTTGCCTACAATGAGCAGTTCTTC
TRBJ1-1 - TRBD1 TRBV5-4 CASSYGQGSTEAFF TGTGCCAGCAGCTACGGACAGGGAAGCACTGAAGCTTTCTTT
TRBJ2-3 once - TRBV5-1 CASSLTKPTDTQYF TGCGCCAGCAGCTTGACTAAACCCACAGATACGCAGTATTTT
TRBJ1-1 - - TRBV7-9 CASSSPGRQEVTEAFF TGTGCCAGCAGTTCACCGGGACGCCAAGAGGTCACTGAAGCTTTCTTT
TRBJ2-7 - - TRBV10-2 CASWGEGVNEQYF TGCGCCAGCTGGGGTGAGGGAGTTAACGAGCAGTACTTC
TRBJ2-7 - TRBD2 TRBV7-8 CASSLEGLAGGSSYEQYF TGTGCCAGCAGCTTAGAGGGACTAGCGGGAGGCTCTTCCTACGAGCAGTACTTC
TRBJ1-4 - - TRBV19 CASTGSAEKLFF TGTGCCAGTACAGGGTCAGCTGAAAAACTGTTTTTT
TRBJ2-1 - - TRBV6-6 CASSYPPILEQFF TGTGCCAGCAGTTACCCCCCGATTCTAGAGCAGTTCTTC
TRBJ1-1 - - TRBV6-5 CASSSVAREAFF TGTGCCAGCAGTTCGGTTGCCCGTGAAGCTTTCTTT
TRBJ2-1 - - TRBV10-3 CAISESSRTGNEQFF TGTGCCATCAGTGAATCTAGCCGAACGGGGAATGAGCAGTTCTTC
TRBJ1-2 - TRBD1 TRBV7-9 CASSFWTGGTSNYGYTF TGTGCCAGCAGCTTTTGGACAGGGGGCACCTCCAACTATGGCTACACCTTC
TRBJ2-2 - TRBD2 TRBV5-6 CASSTRGGSGSVGELFF TGTGCCAGCAGTACAAGGGGTGGTAGCGGGAGCGTCGGGGAGCTGTTTTTT
TRBJ1-1 - - TRBV12-3/TRBV12-4 CASSFSGGAFF TGTGCCAGCAGTTTTTCCGGAGGAGCTTTCTTT
TRBJ2-2 - - TRBV27 CASSFKNTGELFF TGTGCCAGCAGTTTCAAGAACACCGGGGAGCTGTTTTTT
TRBJ1-2 - - TRBV30 CAWRVSALGGYTF TGTGCCTGGAGGGTGTCGGCTTTGGGTGGCTACACCTTC
TRBJ2-7 - - TRBV21-1 CARHSAYEQYF TGTGCCAGACACTCAGCCTACGAGCAGTACTTC